Listed below are T cell receptor beta chains from one sample, sequenced in a study of T cell responses to AZD1222 COVID-19 vaccine. Method: immunoSEQ multiplex PCR; TCRdb's copy keeps in-frame clones and lacks some. The table has approximately 82,000 clones, 90% seen once. The sample here was peripheral blood, taken on day 0 of AZD1222 vaccination. The receptors shown here come from an adult in good health. The CDR3 runs from the conserved cysteine through the conserved F or W. Fields, in order: CDR3 length, clone size, V gene, CDR3 protein. Clone size is not always given. Where it is, it says once, few, many or a class for expanded clones.

cdr3_length: 15; clone_size: .; v_call: TRBV15; cdr3_aa: CATSRDQASSYEQYF
cdr3_length: 15; clone_size: .; v_call: TRBV28; cdr3_aa: CASTFRDGFTDTQYF
cdr3_length: 13; clone_size: .; v_call: TRBV5-4; cdr3_aa: CASSLEQNYGYTF
cdr3_length: 13; clone_size: once; v_call: TRBV19; cdr3_aa: CASRAQGSDTIYF
cdr3_length: 14; clone_size: .; v_call: TRBV5-1; cdr3_aa: CASSFGAGGYGYTF
cdr3_length: 13; clone_size: .; v_call: TRBV10-3; cdr3_aa: CAITNGQNTEAFF
cdr3_length: 15; clone_size: .; v_call: TRBV9; cdr3_aa: CASSPRGPGDTEAFF
cdr3_length: 13; clone_size: .; v_call: TRBV27; cdr3_aa: CASRGPIVGELFF
cdr3_length: 13; clone_size: .; v_call: TRBV5-1; cdr3_aa: CASSWGTAYEQYF
cdr3_length: 14; clone_size: .; v_call: TRBV2; cdr3_aa: CATRRDTSSYEQYF
cdr3_length: 11; clone_size: .; v_call: TRBV12-3/TRBV12-4; cdr3_aa: CASSSRGTAFF
cdr3_length: 13; clone_size: .; v_call: TRBV2; cdr3_aa: CASSPTGKTEAFF
cdr3_length: 12; clone_size: once; v_call: TRBV21-1; cdr3_aa: CASSNQGAEAFF
cdr3_length: 19; clone_size: once; v_call: TRBV24-1; cdr3_aa: CATSDSTALVRDPNEKLFF
cdr3_length: 11; clone_size: .; v_call: TRBV12-3/TRBV12-4; cdr3_aa: CASRELGEQFF
cdr3_length: 16; clone_size: .; v_call: TRBV5-1; cdr3_aa: CASSLGARTLQETQYF
cdr3_length: 16; clone_size: .; v_call: TRBV6-5; cdr3_aa: CASSYFRQGPYNEQFF
cdr3_length: 16; clone_size: .; v_call: TRBV10-1; cdr3_aa: CASSDGGQGLGETQYF
cdr3_length: 15; clone_size: .; v_call: TRBV2; cdr3_aa: CASTGLLRGGGELFF
cdr3_length: 13; clone_size: .; v_call: TRBV6-5; cdr3_aa: CASNPGFNQPQHF
cdr3_length: 15; clone_size: .; v_call: TRBV27; cdr3_aa: CASSPTGAGEREQYF
cdr3_length: 14; clone_size: .; v_call: TRBV19; cdr3_aa: CASAAGSKGNTIYF
cdr3_length: 13; clone_size: .; v_call: TRBV10-1; cdr3_aa: CASSETLNTEAFF
cdr3_length: 19; clone_size: .; v_call: TRBV21-1; cdr3_aa: CASSQDRGRGGLVREKLFF
cdr3_length: 14; clone_size: once; v_call: TRBV18; cdr3_aa: CASSPKGLVDTQYF
cdr3_length: 14; clone_size: .; v_call: TRBV28; cdr3_aa: CASSPHDGTDTQYF
cdr3_length: 17; clone_size: .; v_call: TRBV19; cdr3_aa: CASRRSGRPSSGNTIYF
cdr3_length: 15; clone_size: few; v_call: TRBV28; cdr3_aa: CASSTPEGVNEKLFF
cdr3_length: 14; clone_size: .; v_call: TRBV5-4; cdr3_aa: CASSLGAGFPEAFF
cdr3_length: 14; clone_size: .; v_call: TRBV5-6; cdr3_aa: CASSPGGLLEKLFF
cdr3_length: 14; clone_size: .; v_call: TRBV5-1; cdr3_aa: CASSEGTDPYEQYF
cdr3_length: 15; clone_size: .; v_call: TRBV2; cdr3_aa: CASSAGGGRNTEAFF